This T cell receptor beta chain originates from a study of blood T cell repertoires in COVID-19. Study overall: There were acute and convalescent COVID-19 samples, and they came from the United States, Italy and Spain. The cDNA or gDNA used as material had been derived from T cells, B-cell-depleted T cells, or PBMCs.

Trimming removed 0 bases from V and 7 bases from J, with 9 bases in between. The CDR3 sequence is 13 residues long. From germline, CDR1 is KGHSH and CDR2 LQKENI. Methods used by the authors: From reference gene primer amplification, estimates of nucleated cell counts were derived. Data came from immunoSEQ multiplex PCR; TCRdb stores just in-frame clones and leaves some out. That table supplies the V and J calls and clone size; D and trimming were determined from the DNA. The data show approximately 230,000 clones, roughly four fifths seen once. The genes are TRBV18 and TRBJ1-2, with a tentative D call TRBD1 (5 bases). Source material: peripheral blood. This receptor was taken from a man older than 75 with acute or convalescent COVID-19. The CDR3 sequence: CASSPPEGIGYTF. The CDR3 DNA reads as TGTGCCAGCTCACCACCGGAGGGGATTGGCTACACCTTC.